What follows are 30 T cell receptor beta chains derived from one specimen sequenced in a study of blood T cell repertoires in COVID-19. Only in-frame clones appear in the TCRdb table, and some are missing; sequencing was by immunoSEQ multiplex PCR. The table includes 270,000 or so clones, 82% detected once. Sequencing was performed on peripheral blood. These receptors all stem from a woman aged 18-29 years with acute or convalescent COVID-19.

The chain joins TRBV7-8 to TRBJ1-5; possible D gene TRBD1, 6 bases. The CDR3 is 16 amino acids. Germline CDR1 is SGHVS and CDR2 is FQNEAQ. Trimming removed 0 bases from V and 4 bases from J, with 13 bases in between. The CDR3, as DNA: TGTGCCAGCAGCTTAGCGAGGGGGGGTGGGAATCAGCCCCAGCATTTT. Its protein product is CASSLARGGGNQPQHF.

CDR3 amino acids: CASSSVLGQGGNTIYF. CDR3 nucleotide sequence: TGTGCCAGCAGTTCGGTACTAGGGCAAGGTGGAAACACCATATATTTT. The chain carries TRBV2 and TRBJ1-3; D gene uncertain. The germline V gene encodes CDR1 SNHLY and CDR2 FYNNEI. The length of the CDR3 is 16 residues. V was clipped by 5 bases and J by 3 bases, with 17 bases between them.

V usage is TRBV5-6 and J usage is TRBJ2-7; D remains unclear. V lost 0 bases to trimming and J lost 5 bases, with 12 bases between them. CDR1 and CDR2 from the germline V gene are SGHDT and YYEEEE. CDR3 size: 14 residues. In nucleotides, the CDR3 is TGTGCCAGCAGCTTGGCCAATTCGGTCCACGAGCAGTACTTC. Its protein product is CASSLANSVHEQYF.

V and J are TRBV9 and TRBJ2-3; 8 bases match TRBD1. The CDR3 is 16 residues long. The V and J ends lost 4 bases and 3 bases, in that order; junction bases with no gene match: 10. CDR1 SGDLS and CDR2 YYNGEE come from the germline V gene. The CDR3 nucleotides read TGTGCCAGCAGCTTTCGGACAGGGACAATTACAGATACGCAGTATTTT. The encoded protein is CASSFRTGTITDTQYF.

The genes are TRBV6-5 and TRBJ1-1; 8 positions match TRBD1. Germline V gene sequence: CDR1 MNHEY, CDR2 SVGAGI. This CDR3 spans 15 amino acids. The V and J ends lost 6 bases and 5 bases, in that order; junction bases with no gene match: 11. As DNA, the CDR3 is TGTGCCAGCAGCAATTTCAGGGGGCTATGGACTGAAGCTTTCTTT. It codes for CASSNFRGLWTEAFF.

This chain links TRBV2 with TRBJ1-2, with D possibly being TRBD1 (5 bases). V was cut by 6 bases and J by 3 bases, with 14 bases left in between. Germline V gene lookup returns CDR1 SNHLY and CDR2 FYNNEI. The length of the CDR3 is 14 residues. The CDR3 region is CASRGGRLDYGYTF. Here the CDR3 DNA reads TGTGCCAGCAGGGGGGGACGGCTGGACTATGGCTACACCTTC.

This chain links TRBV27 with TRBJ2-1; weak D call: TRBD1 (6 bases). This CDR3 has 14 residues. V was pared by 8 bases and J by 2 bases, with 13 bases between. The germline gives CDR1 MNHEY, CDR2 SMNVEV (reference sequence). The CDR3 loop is CASGATGAYNEQFF. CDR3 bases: TGTGCCAGCGGGGCGACAGGCGCCTACAATGAGCAGTTCTTC.

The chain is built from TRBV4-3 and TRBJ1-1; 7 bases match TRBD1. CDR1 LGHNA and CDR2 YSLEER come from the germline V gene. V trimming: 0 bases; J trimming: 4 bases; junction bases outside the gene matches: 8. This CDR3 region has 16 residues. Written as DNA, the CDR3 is TGCGCCAGCAGCCAAGACCTCGGACAGGTGGGCACTGAAGCTTTCTTT. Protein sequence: CASSQDLGQVGTEAFF.

CDR3 amino acids: CASSLPGTGGEKLFF. The CDR3 nucleotides read TGTGCCAGCAGCTTACCAGGGACAGGGGGCGAAAAACTGTTTTTT. The chain combines TRBV5-6 with TRBJ1-4; 12 nucleotides agree with TRBD1. Looked up from germline, CDR1 is SGHDT and CDR2 is YYEEEE. After removal of 2 bases from V and 8 bases from J, the junction contained 4 bases not matched to a gene. The CDR3 sequence is 15 residues long. The variable domain in full, with the rest retrieved from reference TRBV5-6 and TRBJ1-4, is DAGVTQSPTHLIKTRGQQVTLRCSPKSGHDTVSWYQQALGQGPQFIFQYYEEEERQRGNFPDRFSGHQFPNYSSELNVNALLLGDSALYLCASSLPGTGGEKLFFGSGTQLSVL.

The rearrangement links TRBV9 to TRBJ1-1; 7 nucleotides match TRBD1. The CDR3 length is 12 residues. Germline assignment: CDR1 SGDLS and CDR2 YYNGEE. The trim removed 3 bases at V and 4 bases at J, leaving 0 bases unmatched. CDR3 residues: CASSGQGTEAFF. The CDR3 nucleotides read TGTGCCAGCAGCGGACAGGGCACTGAAGCTTTCTTT. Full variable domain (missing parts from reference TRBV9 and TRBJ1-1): DSGVTQTPKHLITATGQRVTLRCSPRSGDLSVYWYQQSLDQGLQFLIQYYNGEERAKGNILERFSAQQFPDLHSELNLSSLELGDSALYFCASSGQGTEAFFGQGTRLTVV.

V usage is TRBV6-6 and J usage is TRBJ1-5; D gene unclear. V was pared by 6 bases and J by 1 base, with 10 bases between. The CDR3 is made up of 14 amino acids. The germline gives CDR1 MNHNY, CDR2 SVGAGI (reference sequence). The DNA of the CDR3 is TGTGCCAGCAGGACCGGCGGGAGCAATCAGCCCCAGCATTTT. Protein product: CASRTGGSNQPQHF.

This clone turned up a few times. The DNA of the CDR3 is TGCGCCAGCAGCTTGGACGGACAGGGGGCCGGTCAGCCCCAGCATTTT. Protein sequence: CASSLDGQGAGQPQHF. The V and J genes are TRBV5-1 and TRBJ1-5, with TRBD1 matching over 11 bases. Per the germline V gene, CDR1 is SGHRS and CDR2 is YFSETQ. The CDR3 has 16 residues. Unmatched junction bases numbered 5, after V lost 0 bases and J lost 6 bases.

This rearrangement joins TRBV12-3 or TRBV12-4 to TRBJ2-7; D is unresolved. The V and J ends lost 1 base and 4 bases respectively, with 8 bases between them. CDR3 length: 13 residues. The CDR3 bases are TGTGCCAGCAGTTTAGGGTGGCTTTACGAGCAGTACTTC. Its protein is CASSLGWLYEQYF.

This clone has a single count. For the CDR3, the DNA is TGCAGCGTTGAAGATCGGCTTGGAGGGGGGGGCTATGGCTACACCTTC. This encodes CSVEDRLGGGGYGYTF. The rearrangement uses TRBV29-1 and TRBJ1-2, with D perhaps matching TRBD1 (6 bases). Germline V gene lookup returns CDR1 SQVTM and CDR2 ANQGSEA. Trimming removed 0 bases from V and 4 bases from J, with 18 bases in between. This CDR3 spans 16 amino acids.

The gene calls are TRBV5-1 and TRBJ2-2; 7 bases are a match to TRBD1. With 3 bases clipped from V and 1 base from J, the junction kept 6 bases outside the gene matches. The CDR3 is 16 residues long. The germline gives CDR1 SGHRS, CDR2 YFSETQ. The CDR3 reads CASSSTGTENTGELFF. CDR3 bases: TGCGCCAGCAGCTCAACCGGGACAGAGAACACCGGGGAGCTGTTTTTT.

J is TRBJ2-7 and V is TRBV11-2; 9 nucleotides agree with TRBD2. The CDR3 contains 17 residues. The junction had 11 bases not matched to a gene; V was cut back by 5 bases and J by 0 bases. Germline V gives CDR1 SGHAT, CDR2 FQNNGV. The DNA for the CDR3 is TGTGCCAGCAGCGATTTAGCGGGAGAGTCGAGCTCCTACGAGCAGTACTTC. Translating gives CASSDLAGESSSYEQYF.

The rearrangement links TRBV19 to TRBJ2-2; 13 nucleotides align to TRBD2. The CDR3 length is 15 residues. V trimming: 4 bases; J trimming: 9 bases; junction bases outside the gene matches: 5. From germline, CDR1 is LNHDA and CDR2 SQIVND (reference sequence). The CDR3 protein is CASSTWTSGSRELFF. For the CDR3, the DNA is TGTGCCAGTAGTACCTGGACTAGCGGGAGCCGGGAGCTGTTTTTT.

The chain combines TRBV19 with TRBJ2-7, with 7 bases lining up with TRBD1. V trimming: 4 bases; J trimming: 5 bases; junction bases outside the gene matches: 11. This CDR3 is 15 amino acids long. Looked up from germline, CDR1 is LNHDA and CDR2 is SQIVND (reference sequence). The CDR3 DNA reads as TGTGCCAGTAGTAGGTTCGACAGGGTTGGGGACGAGCAGTACTTC. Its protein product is CASSRFDRVGDEQYF.

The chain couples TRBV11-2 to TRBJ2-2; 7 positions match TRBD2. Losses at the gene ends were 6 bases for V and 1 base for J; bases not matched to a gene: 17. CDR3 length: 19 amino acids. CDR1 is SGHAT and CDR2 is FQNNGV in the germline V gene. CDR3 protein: CASRLPRMGGSVNTGELFF. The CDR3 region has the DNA TGTGCCAGCAGACTCCCCCGGATGGGCGGGAGTGTGAACACCGGGGAGCTGTTTTTT.

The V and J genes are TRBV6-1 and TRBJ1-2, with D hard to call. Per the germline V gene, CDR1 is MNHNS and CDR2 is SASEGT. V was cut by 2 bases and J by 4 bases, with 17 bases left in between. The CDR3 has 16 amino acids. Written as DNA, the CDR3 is TGTGCCAGCAGTGAAATGTCGTTTGCAGGCAGCTATGGCTACACCTTC. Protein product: CASSEMSFAGSYGYTF.

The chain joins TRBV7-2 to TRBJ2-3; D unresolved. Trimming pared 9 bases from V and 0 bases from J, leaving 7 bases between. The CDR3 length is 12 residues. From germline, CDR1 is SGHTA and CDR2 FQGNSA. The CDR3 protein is CASSTSTDTQYF. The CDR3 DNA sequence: TGTGCCAGTTCAACAAGCACAGATACGCAGTATTTT.

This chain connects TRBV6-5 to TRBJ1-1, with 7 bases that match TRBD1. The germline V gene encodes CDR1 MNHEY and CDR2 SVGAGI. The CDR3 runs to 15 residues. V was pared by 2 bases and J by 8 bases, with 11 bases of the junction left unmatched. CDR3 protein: CASSYTGQVLREAFF. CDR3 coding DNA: TGTGCCAGCAGTTACACCGGACAGGTTCTACGAGAAGCTTTCTTT.

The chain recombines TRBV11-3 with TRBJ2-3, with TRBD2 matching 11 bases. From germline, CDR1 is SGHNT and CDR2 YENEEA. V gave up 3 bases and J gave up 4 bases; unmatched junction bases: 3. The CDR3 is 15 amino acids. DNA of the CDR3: TGTGCCAGCAGCTTTTCACTAGCGGGAGCAGATACGCAGTATTTT. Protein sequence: CASSFSLAGADTQYF.

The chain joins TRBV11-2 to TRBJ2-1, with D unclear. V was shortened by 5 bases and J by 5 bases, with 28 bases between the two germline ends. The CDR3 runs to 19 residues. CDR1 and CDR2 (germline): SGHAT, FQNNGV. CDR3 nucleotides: TGTGCCAGCAGCGAACGACTTTACAAAACCACAAATGGTGACAATGAGCAGTTCTTC. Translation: CASSERLYKTTNGDNEQFF.

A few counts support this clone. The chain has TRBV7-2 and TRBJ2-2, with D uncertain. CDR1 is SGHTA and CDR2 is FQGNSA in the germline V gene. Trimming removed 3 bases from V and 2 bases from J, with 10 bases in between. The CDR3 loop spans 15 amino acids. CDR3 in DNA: TGTGCCAGCAGCTTTAGCAACACCAACACCGGGGAGCTGTTTTTT. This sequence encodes CASSFSNTNTGELFF.

In DNA, the CDR3 is TGTGCCAGCAGTTTGGTGTGGGACAGGGCTGGGGCCAACGTCCTGACTTTC. Residues: CASSLVWDRAGANVLTF. The chain employs TRBV28 and TRBJ2-6, with 9 positions matching TRBD1. The ends lost 3 bases at V and 2 bases at J; junction bases unmatched: 5. The CDR3 extends over 17 amino acids. Germline CDR1 MDHEN, CDR2 SYDVKM.

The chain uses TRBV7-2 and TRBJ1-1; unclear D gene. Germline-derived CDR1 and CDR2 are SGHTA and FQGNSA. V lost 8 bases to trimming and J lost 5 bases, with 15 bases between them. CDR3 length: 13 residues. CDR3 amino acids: CASDRGGTTEAFF. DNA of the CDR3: TGTGCCAGCGACCGGGGTGGAACAACTGAAGCTTTCTTT.

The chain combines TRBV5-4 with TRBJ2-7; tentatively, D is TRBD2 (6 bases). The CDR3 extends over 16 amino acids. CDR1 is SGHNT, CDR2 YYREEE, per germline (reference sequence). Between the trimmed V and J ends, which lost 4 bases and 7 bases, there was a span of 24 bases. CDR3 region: CASSPGRQRVLGEQYF. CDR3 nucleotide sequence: TGTGCCAGCAGCCCGGGGAGACAGCGGGTTCTAGGAGAGCAGTACTTC.

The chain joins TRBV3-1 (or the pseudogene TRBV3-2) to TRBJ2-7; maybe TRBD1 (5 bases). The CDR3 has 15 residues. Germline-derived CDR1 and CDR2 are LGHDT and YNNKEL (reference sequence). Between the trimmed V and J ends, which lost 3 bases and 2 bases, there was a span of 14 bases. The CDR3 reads CASSHRQGRTYEQYF. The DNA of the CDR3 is TGTGCCAGCAGCCATCGGCAGGGTAGGACCTACGAGCAGTACTTC.

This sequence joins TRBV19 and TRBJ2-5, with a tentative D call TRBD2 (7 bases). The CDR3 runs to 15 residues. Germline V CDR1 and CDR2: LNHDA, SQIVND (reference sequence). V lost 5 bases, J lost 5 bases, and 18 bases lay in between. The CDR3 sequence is CASSSPRGGSETQYF. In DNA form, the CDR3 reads TGTGCCAGTAGTTCCCCAAGGGGGGGGTCGGAGACCCAGTACTTC.